The 3 T cell receptor beta chains in this list originate from one sample, sequenced in a study of immune heterogeneity within non-small cell lung tumors. Bulk tumor genomic DNA, 600 ng per sample, was used as template. Multiple widely separated biopsies were taken from each primary tumor at surgery. Patients underwent curative surgery for non-small cell lung cancer (untreated and newly diagnosed). Multiplex PCR (32 V and 13 J primers) was used to amplify the TCR beta CDR3. TCRdb called the multiplex PCR reads again in MiXCR, with one record for every CDR3 protein. The sample has about 34,000 distinct CDR3 sequences, 25% to 30% seen once; the top ten hold under 5%. The sequencing sample was made of lung tumor tissue. The receptors originated from a man aged 35 to 55 with non-small cell lung cancer.

V and J are TRBV6-9 and TRBJ1-1; D gene unclear. Germline CDR1 MNHGY, CDR2 SVAAGI. The CDR3 is made up of 14 amino acids. V was trimmed by 4 bases and J by 4 bases, leaving 13 bases between them. The CDR3 region is CASSCQLWVTEAFF. CDR3 nucleotide sequence: TGTGCCAGCAGTTGCCAGCTGTGGGTCACTGAAGCTTTCTTT.

The V call is TRBV11-3, the J call TRBJ2-7, with a weak D call TRBD2 (8 bases). The CDR3 has 16 amino acids. Trimming shortened V by 4 bases and J by 0 bases, and 16 bases separated the two germline ends. Per the germline V gene, CDR1 is SGHNT and CDR2 is YENEEA. The DNA for the CDR3 is TGTGCCAGCAGCTCGGGGGGGGACAGCCTCTCCTACGAGCAGTACTTC. Amino acids: CASSSGGDSLSYEQYF.

This clonotype was detected ten times or more. The chain combines TRBV7-2 with TRBJ1-6; no reliable D call. This CDR3 comprises 15 residues. Germline values: CDR1 SGHTA, CDR2 FQGNSA. V lost 0 bases to trimming and J lost 6 bases, with 9 bases between them. The CDR3 loop reads CASSLAVGGNSPLHF. CDR3 sequence (DNA): TGTGCCAGCAGCTTAGCAGTCGGCGGTAATTCACCCCTCCACTTT.